This T cell receptor (beta chain) derives from a study of T cells in Graves' hyperthyroidism and ophthalmopathy. With a duration under 2 months, the hyperthyroidism was newly diagnosed in patients aged 18 to 65. The CDR3 loop spans 15 amino acids. Trimming took 4 bases from V and 3 from J; bases not matched to a gene: 7. Germline CDR1 is LGHNA and CDR2 is YNFKEQ. Amplified regions were TCR beta CDR3 sequences from RNA transcripts. Initially, a first-round RT-PCR of the TCR CDR3 employed the HTBI primer set. From the multiplex PCR reads, TCRdb called clonotypes with MiXCR, one entry per CDR3 protein. The sample has under 300,000 distinct CDR3 sequences, 13% to 15% seen once. General observations from the study: The model anticipated ophthalmopathy a median approximately six months pre-onset. Blood shared most expanded thyroid clonotypes above 0.001. Patients with ophthalmopathy were separated from those with stable hyperthyroidism by a 13 V-J model.

This clonotype was seen only a few times. Its matching antigen is unknown. The origin of this receptor is a woman aged 45 to 65 with Graves' hyperthyroidism that later progressed to Graves' ophthalmopathy. This chain uses TRBV4-2 with TRBJ2-5; TRBD1 matches 8 bases. The sample comprised blood. The chain's CDR3 is CASSPETGVEETQYF. CDR3 nucleotide sequence: TGTGCCAGCAGCCCTGAGACAGGGGTCGAAGAGACCCAGTACTTC.